This entry concerns a single TCR beta chain. This specimen belongs to a study of blood T cell repertoires in COVID-19. Looking at the study overall: Material from acute and convalescent COVID-19 was sourced from the United States, Italy and Spain. PBMCs, B-cell-depleted T cells, or T cells provided the cDNA or gDNA that made up the material.

This CDR3 has 16 residues. The germline V gene encodes CDR1 GTSNPN and CDR2 SVGIG (reference sequence). The V end lost 2 bases, the J end lost 0 bases, and 13 bases lay between the germline ends. Repertoires were generated with immunoSEQ multiplex PCR, while TCRdb's copy carries only in-frame clones and drops some. The sample holds about 170,000 clones, 85% seen once. The sequence was obtained from a human donor with acute or convalescent COVID-19. The donor label of this sample is uncertain. Sequencing input: peripheral blood. The chain recombines TRBV30 with TRBJ1-4, with a possible D match to TRBD1 (5 bases). CDR3 protein: CAWSLTGLSTNEKLFF. CDR3 nucleotides: TGTGCCTGGAGTCTAACGGGACTTTCAACTAATGAAAAACTGTTTTTT.